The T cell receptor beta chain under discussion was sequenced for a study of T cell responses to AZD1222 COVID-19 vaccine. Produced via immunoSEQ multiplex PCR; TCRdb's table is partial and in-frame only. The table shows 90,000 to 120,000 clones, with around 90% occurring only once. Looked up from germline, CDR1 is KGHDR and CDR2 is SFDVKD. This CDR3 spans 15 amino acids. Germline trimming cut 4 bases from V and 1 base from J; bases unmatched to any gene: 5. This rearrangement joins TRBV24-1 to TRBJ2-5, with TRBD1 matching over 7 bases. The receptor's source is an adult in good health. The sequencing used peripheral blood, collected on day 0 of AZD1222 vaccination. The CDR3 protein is CATSDLGTAQETQYF. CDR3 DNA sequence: TGTGCCACCAGTGACCTCGGGACAGCCCAAGAGACCCAGTACTTC.